The clone carrying this T cell receptor beta chain was picked up many times. The sample originates from a study of T cells in Graves' hyperthyroidism and ophthalmopathy. Graves' hyperthyroidism without ophthalmopathy progression within 18 months was termed stable. CDR1 and CDR2 (germline): SGHRS, YFSETQ. V lost 0 bases, J lost 4 bases, and 8 bases stayed unmatched. The CDR3 loop spans 16 amino acids. Amplified TCR beta CDR3 regions came from RNA transcripts. Carried out on the TCR CDR3, a first-round RT-PCR used the HTBI primer set. TCRdb redid the calling of the multiplex PCR reads with MiXCR, one entry per CDR3 protein. There are 300,000 to 450,000 distinct CDR3 sequences in the sample; approximately 15% occur only once, and 9.5% to 11% lies in the top ten.

This receptor was obtained from a woman aged 60-75 years with Graves' hyperthyroidism. Material: blood. V gene TRBV5-1 combines with J gene TRBJ2-7; TRBD2 agrees at 9 bases. The CDR3 bases are TGCGCCAGCAGCTTGGTAGCGGGAGTTTTAGGTTACGAGCAGTACTTC. This translates into CASSLVAGVLGYEQYF. Complete variable domain (other parts from reference TRBV5-1 and TRBJ2-7): KAGVTQTPRYLIKTRGQQVTLSCSPISGHRSVSWYQQTPGQGLQFLFEYFSETQRNKGNFPGRFSGRQFSNSRSEMNVSTLELGDSALYLCASSLVAGVLGYEQYFGPGTRLTVT.